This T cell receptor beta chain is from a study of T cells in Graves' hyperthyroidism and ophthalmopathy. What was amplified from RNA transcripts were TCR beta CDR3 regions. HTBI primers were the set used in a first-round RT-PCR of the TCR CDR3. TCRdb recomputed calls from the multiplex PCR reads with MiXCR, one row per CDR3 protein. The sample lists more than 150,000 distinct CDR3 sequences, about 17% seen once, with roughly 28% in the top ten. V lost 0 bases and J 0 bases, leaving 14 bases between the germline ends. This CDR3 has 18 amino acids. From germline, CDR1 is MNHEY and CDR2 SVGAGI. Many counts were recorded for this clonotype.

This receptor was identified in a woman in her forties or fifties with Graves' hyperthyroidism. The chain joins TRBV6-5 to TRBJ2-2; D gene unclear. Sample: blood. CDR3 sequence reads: CASSYSVMGTANTGELFF. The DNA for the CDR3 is TGTGCCAGCAGTTACTCTGTCATGGGAACGGCGAACACCGGGGAGCTGTTTTTT.